The sample holds a few counts of the clone carrying this T cell receptor (beta chain). Its target is not known. The Oncomine TCR Beta short-read assay sequenced DNA from cultured CD4+ T cells. TCRdb reprocessed the PCR reads via MiXCR and lists one record per CDR3 protein. The sample lists under 20,000 distinct CDR3 sequences, around 50% occurring once. Sample treatment: approximately 9-day PBMC culture with coronavirus spike peptide pools or control peptides (ViraFEST assay). The data were taken from a study of vaccination and CD4 T cells after COVID-19. Turning to the study itself: Controls used CEFX viral epitopes (positive), HIV-1 Nef peptides (negative), or no peptide.

The germline V gene has CDR1 DFQATT and CDR2 SNEGSKA (reference sequence). The CDR3 runs 15 residues. Trimming removed 3 bases at V and 2 bases at J, with 15 bases between. This TCR came from a human donor who had recovered from COVID-19. Sequenced here: CD4+ T cells from blood, cultured in vitro, sampled before SARS-CoV-2 vaccination. The chain uses TRBV20-1 and TRBJ2-3, with D tentatively TRBD1 or TRBD2 (5 bases each). Here the CDR3 DNA reads TGCAGTGCTAGGACCGGGGCTAGCCTCACAGATACGCAGTATTTT. Translation: CSARTGASLTDTQYF.